The present entry profiles one TCR beta chain with its context. This sample was taken from a study of radiotherapy plus CTLA-4 blockade in lung cancer. Here immunoSEQ multiplex PCR was the method, and the copy in TCRdb shows in-frame clones only, minus some. The repertoire holds over 60,000 clones, with roughly 91% as singletons. V was pared by 2 bases and J by 5 bases, with 19 bases between. The CDR3 has 16 residues. Germline assignment: CDR1 WSHSY and CDR2 SAAADI. The V call is TRBV10-2, the J call TRBJ2-7, with D maybe TRBD2 (6 bases). The input for sequencing was peripheral blood, taken from a patient treated with radiotherapy plus ipilimumab. This receptor was obtained from a human donor with non-small cell lung cancer that progressed on radiotherapy plus ipilimumab. CDR3 region: CASSEPTRGLRDEQYF. The CDR3 region has the DNA TGCGCCAGCAGTGAGCCAACCCGGGGGTTAAGGGACGAGCAGTACTTC.